The clone carrying this T cell receptor beta chain was seen a single time. Sequencing used immunoSEQ multiplex PCR; TCRdb keeps in-frame clones, though not all of them. The data show about 62,000 clones, with 89% seen just once and about 2.3% held by the top ten. The CDR3 covers 18 residues. Germline V gives CDR1 SGHTS, CDR2 YDEGEE. The V and J ends lost 6 bases and 4 bases, in that order; junction bases with no gene match: 20. This entry comes from a study of T cell changes during pregnancy in multiple sclerosis. This sequence originates from a female donor with multiple sclerosis, enrolled in a pregnancy study. This rearrangement joins TRBV5-8 to TRBJ2-7; 9 bases line up with TRBD1. This specimen consisted of peripheral blood, obtained in the first trimester of pregnancy. The CDR3 loop reads CASTTWTLFGTGQYEQYF. In DNA, the CDR3 is TGTGCCAGCACCACTTGGACTTTATTCGGGACAGGGCAATACGAGCAGTACTTC. The full variable domain, with the rest looked up from reference TRBV5-8 and TRBJ2-7, is EAGVTQSPTHLIKTRGQQATLRCSPISGHTSVYWYQQALGLGLQFLLWYDEGEERNRGNFPPRFSGRQFPNYSSELNVNALELEDSALYLCASTTWTLFGTGQYEQYFGPGTRLTVT.